This note documents a single T cell receptor (beta chain) sequence. The data were obtained in a study of blood T cell repertoires in COVID-19. About the study: Samples representing acute and convalescent COVID-19 were sourced from the United States, Italy and Spain. PBMCs, B-cell-depleted T cells, or T cells were the source of the cDNA or gDNA that made up the material.

Authors' analysis steps: It was from reference gene primer amplification that nucleated cell counts were estimated. Produced via immunoSEQ multiplex PCR; TCRdb's table is partial and in-frame only. V and J calls and clone size come straight from that table; D and trimming were deduced from the DNA. Of around 250,000 clones listed, 80% to 85% were seen once; the top ten hold under 5%. V gave up 5 bases and J gave up 1 base, with 14 bases separating them. The CDR3 length is 15 residues. The germline CDR1 and CDR2 sequences are LNHDA and SQIVND (reference sequence). The sample was peripheral blood. The J gene is TRBJ1-1, the V gene TRBV19, with D unclear. This sequence originates from a man aged 50-60 years with active or convalescent COVID-19. Here the CDR3 reads CASSAGSSGNTEAFF. The CDR3 DNA follows: TGTGCCAGTAGTGCCGGTTCCTCGGGGAACACTGAAGCTTTCTTT.